A selection of T cell receptor beta chains follows, all from one sample in a study of T cells in Graves' hyperthyroidism and ophthalmopathy. From the multiplex PCR reads, TCRdb called clonotypes with MiXCR, one entry per CDR3 protein. The top ten hold approximately 30% of the sample, which has some 350,000 distinct CDR3 sequences, approximately 14% seen once. The specimen sequenced was blood. These receptors were collected from a woman in her late teens or twenties with Graves' hyperthyroidism that later progressed to Graves' ophthalmopathy. CDR3s include the opening cysteine and the closing phenylalanine or tryptophan. Fields, in order: D gene, J gene, V gene, clone size, CDR3 DNA, CDR3 protein. D genes are given only for firm matches. The size field is filled for only some rows; it gives once, few, many or a size class.

.,TRBJ1-2,TRBV10-3,.,TGTGCCATCAGTGGCCGGGACAAGGGACTACTAACTTATGGCTACACCTTC,CAISGRDKGLLTYGYTF
.,TRBJ1-1,TRBV28,many,TGTGCCAGCCATAAAGCTGGGCAAGGGGATGAAGCTTTCTTT,CASHKAGQGDEAFF
.,TRBJ2-5,TRBV7-9,many,TGTGCCAGCAGCTTAGACGGTCTAGCGAATGGGGAGACCCAGTACTTC,CASSLDGLANGETQYF
.,TRBJ1-2,TRBV19,.,TGTGCCAGTAGTGTCACCAACTATGGCTACACCTTC,CASSVTNYGYTF
.,TRBJ1-2,TRBV6-1,once,TGTGCCAGCAGTCAACGAACAGGGACAAATGGCTACACCTTC,CASSQRTGTNGYTF
.,TRBJ2-5,TRBV20-1,many,TGCAGTGCTAACCTGGACTGGAAGCAAGAGACCCAGTACTTC,CSANLDWKQETQYF
TRBD1,TRBJ1-2,TRBV18,many,TGTGCCAGCTCACAGGGACAGAACTATGGCTACACCTTC,CASSQGQNYGYTF
TRBD2,TRBJ2-3,TRBV28,many,TGTGCCACCCGGGGAGCGGGAGGAGTGGCAGATACGCAGTATTTT,CATRGAGGVADTQYF
TRBD2,TRBJ2-3,TRBV6-6,few,TGTGCCAGCAGTTACTCGGTTCTAGCGGGAGTCATAGATACGCAGTATTTT,CASSYSVLAGVIDTQYF
.,TRBJ1-1,TRBV7-2,many,TGTGCCAGCAGCCCCCACGGGGGGACTGAAGCTTTCTTT,CASSPHGGTEAFF
.,TRBJ1-1,TRBV3-1,many,TGTGCCAGCAGCCCCGGACAGAACCTCATGAACACTGAAGCTTTCTTT,CASSPGQNLMNTEAFF
.,TRBJ2-2,TRBV6-4,many,TGTGCCAGCAGTGGCGGGGACACCGGGGAGCTGTTTTTT,CASSGGDTGELFF
.,TRBJ1-1,TRBV3-1,.,TGTGCCAGCAGCCGGGTGGGCGAAACTGAAGCTTTCTTT,CASSRVGETEAFF
.,TRBJ2-3,TRBV6-2/TRBV6-3,few,TGTGCCAGCAGTTACACCAGGAGCGCAGATACGCAGTATTTT,CASSYTRSADTQYF
TRBD2,TRBJ2-1,TRBV20-1,many,TGCAGTGCTATTTCCCACGGGACTAGCGGGAGGGCTTCCTACAATGAGCAGTTCTTC,CSAISHGTSGRASYNEQFF
.,TRBJ2-5,TRBV5-1,.,TGCGCCAGCAGCAAGGTAGGAGAGACCCAGTGCTTC,CASSKVGETQCF
.,TRBJ2-1,TRBV20-1,.,TGCAGTGCTAGAGGATCAGGGGTCGACTCCTACAATGAGCAGTTCTTC,CSARGSGVDSYNEQFF
.,TRBJ1-3,TRBV12-3/TRBV12-4,many,TGTGCCAGCAGTCGGGAGGGTCTTTTCTCTGGAAACACCATATATTTT,CASSREGLFSGNTIYF
.,TRBJ1-1,TRBV18,many,TGTGCCAGCTCACCCAGGGTAACTGAAGCTTTCTTT,CASSPRVTEAFF
TRBD1,TRBJ2-1,TRBV6-1,.,TGTGCCAGCAGACGCGGGGACAGGGGAGGGGGTTACAATGAGCAGTTCTTC,CASRRGDRGGGYNEQFF
.,TRBJ1-2,TRBV20-1,few,TGCAGTGCTAGTAGACAGTCCTATGGCTACACCTTC,CSASRQSYGYTF
.,TRBJ1-1,TRBV6-4,few,TGTGCCAGCGATGTAGGGAAGACTGAAGCTTTCTTT,CASDVGKTEAFF
.,TRBJ1-1,TRBV24-1,many,TGTGCCACCAGTGAGAGGGGTGAAGCTTTCTTT,CATSERGEAFF
.,TRBJ1-2,TRBV5-1,few,TGCGCCAGCAGCTTCAAGGGTTCTGGCTACACCTTC,CASSFKGSGYTF
TRBD2,TRBJ2-2,TRBV20-1,.,TGCAGTGCTAGGGGGGTAGCGGGAGATGGCACCGGGGAGCTGTTTTTT,CSARGVAGDGTGELFF
TRBD2,TRBJ2-3,TRBV19,.,TGTGCCAGTAGTGGAAAAAGAGCGGGAGGATTCACAGATACGCAGTATTTT,CASSGKRAGGFTDTQYF
TRBD2,TRBJ2-2,TRBV30,.,TGTGCCTGGAGTGTACGGGTTAGCGGGAGAACCGGGGAGCTGTTTTTT,CAWSVRVSGRTGELFF
.,TRBJ2-3,TRBV6-1,few,TGTGCCAGCACCCGGGACCTTAGGGTGGGGGATACGCAGTATTTT,CASTRDLRVGDTQYF
TRBD1,TRBJ2-2,TRBV7-9,.,TGTGCCAGCAGCTTAGGGTCGGGGACAGCGACTACCGGGGAGCTGTTTTTT,CASSLGSGTATTGELFF
.,TRBJ1-6,TRBV30,.,TGTGCCTGGAGGCCCCCGGGGGCGCACTCACCCCTCCACTTT,CAWRPPGAHSPLHF
.,TRBJ2-7,TRBV5-5,many,TGTGCCAGCAGCTTGTCCCACGAGCAGTACTTC,CASSLSHEQYF
.,TRBJ1-3,TRBV18,.,TGTGCCAGCTCACCACCAGGGTTCGTAAACACCATATATTTT,CASSPPGFVNTIYF
.,TRBJ2-1,TRBV4-1,.,TGCGCCAGCAGCCAAGGAGTGTATAATGAGCAGTTCTTC,CASSQGVYNEQFF
.,TRBJ2-7,TRBV20-1,.,TGCAGTGCTAGAGATCAAGGGACACTTTACGAGCAGTACTTC,CSARDQGTLYEQYF
TRBD1,TRBJ2-6,TRBV28,few,TGTGCCAGCACCAGGGACAGTAGCTCTGGGGCCAACGTCCTGACTTTC,CASTRDSSSGANVLTF
TRBD1,TRBJ2-6,TRBV20-1,few,TGCAGTGCTAGATCTGGGACAGGGATCTCTGGGGCCAACGTCCTGACTTTC,CSARSGTGISGANVLTF
.,TRBJ2-2,TRBV20-1,many,TGCAGTGCTAGAGTACATTCCAACACCGGGGAGCTGTTTTTT,CSARVHSNTGELFF
TRBD1,TRBJ2-3,TRBV28,few,TGTGCCAGCAGCTGGGACAGACCCACAGATACGCAGTATTTT,CASSWDRPTDTQYF
.,TRBJ1-5,TRBV2,many,TGTGCCAGCAGTGGAATGGGAAGCAATCAGCCCCAGCATTTT,CASSGMGSNQPQHF
TRBD1,TRBJ2-2,TRBV2,.,TGTGCCAGCAGTCGGACAGGGAGTACCGGGGAGCTGTTTTTT,CASSRTGSTGELFF
TRBD1,TRBJ2-1,TRBV6-1,many,TGTGCCAGCACCCACTCGCTCAGGATAGGGGGACAGCAAAATGAGCAGTTCTTC,CASTHSLRIGGQQNEQFF
.,TRBJ2-3,TRBV5-5,many,TGTGCCAGCAGCTTCACGGGGCGAAGCACAGATACGCAGTATTTT,CASSFTGRSTDTQYF
.,TRBJ2-1,TRBV20-1,.,TGCAGTGCTAGAGTGATTACGCGGAGCTCCTACAATGAGCAGTTCTTC,CSARVITRSSYNEQFF
.,TRBJ2-5,TRBV5-1,few,TGCGCCAGCGGACGGACACGAGAGACCCAGTACTTC,CASGRTRETQYF
.,TRBJ2-1,TRBV6-1,.,TGTGCCAGCCGCCGAGGGCGGCATGAGCAGTTCTTC,CASRRGRHEQFF
TRBD1,TRBJ1-1,TRBV6-1,many,TGTGCCAGCAGTCTGGACAGGGTCACTGAAGCTTTCTTT,CASSLDRVTEAFF
TRBD1,TRBJ1-5,TRBV28,few,TGTGCCAGCAGCAAGGGCAGGGGGACTCAGCCCCAGCATTTT,CASSKGRGTQPQHF
.,TRBJ1-5,TRBV28,.,TGTGCCAGCAAAGGTTACTATAGCAATCAGCCCCAGCATTTT,CASKGYYSNQPQHF